This TCR beta chain was sequenced for a study of metastatic and nonmetastatic thyroid tumors. The ends were cut back, 0 bases at V and 8 bases at J, with 7 bases in the middle. Germline V gene data show CDR1 as GTSNPN and CDR2 as SVGIG (reference sequence). CDR3 length: 12 residues. MiXCR was used by TCRdb to re-call the PCR reads. The repertoire holds 15,000 to 20,000 clones, with approximately 31% as singletons. Worth noting for this clone: The sample contains more than one DNA sequence encoding this CDR3.

Thyroid surgery took place with no prior treatment in any patient. V is TRBV30 and J is TRBJ1-4, with no clear D. Sequencing input: tumor tissue. The source is a male donor with papillary thyroid cancer or a benign thyroid nodule (not recorded which). Some clones in this sample may be carry-over from other donors' samples. The CDR3 DNA reads as TGTGCCTGGAGTGTACTCAGAGAAAAACTGTTTTTT. Translating gives CAWSVLREKLFF.